A selection of T cell receptor beta chains follows, all from one sample in a study of PD-1 blockade in classical Hodgkin lymphoma. Assay: immunoSEQ multiplex PCR; the TCRdb copy retains only in-frame clones and omits some. The data show around 50,000 clones, with around 76% seen just once and roughly 12% held by the top ten. The sequenced sample was peripheral blood mononuclear cells (PBMCs), obtained before the fourth cycle of nivolumab. The source of these receptors is a human donor with classical Hodgkin lymphoma. CDR3s leave out the opening cysteine and the closing phenylalanine or tryptophan. Fields, in order: V gene, J gene, CDR3 protein.

>TRBV7-2|TRBJ2-7
ASSLTGAYEQY
>TRBV2|TRBJ2-1
ASNRGGSSYNEQF
>TRBV28|TRBJ1-2
ASRGVLNYGYT
>TRBV6-5|TRBJ2-6
ASSYGHSSGANVLT
>TRBV19|TRBJ2-7
ASSIVTSGSYEQY
>TRBV11-3|TRBJ2-5
ASSPGQQETQY
>TRBV7-9|TRBJ2-5
ASSYRSPNQETQY
>TRBV15|TRBJ1-5
ATSSLQGSNQPQH
>TRBV10-1|TRBJ1-4
ASSEGQGLNEKLF
>TRBV9|TRBJ1-3
ASSVGIGSSGNTIY
>TRBV10-2|TRBJ2-1
ASSRLAVYNEQF
>TRBV4-3|TRBJ2-6
ASSQDQALSSGANVLT
>TRBV7-2|TRBJ2-3
ASSRTSGTDTQY
>TRBV11-3|TRBJ2-1
ASTTLAGTYNEQF
>TRBV5-4|TRBJ2-1
ASSPSDNEQF
>TRBV19|TRBJ1-5
ASSMGYNQPQH
>TRBV29-1|TRBJ1-3
SVWTGDGNTIY
>TRBV28|TRBJ2-5
ASSVSHLAETQY
>TRBV28|TRBJ2-3
ASSLGLASTDTQY
>TRBV6-4|TRBJ2-3
ASRASGLSTDTQY
>TRBV4-1|TRBJ2-1
ASSQYRGNEQF
>TRBV30|TRBJ2-4
AWSLAGASYIQY
>TRBV11-2|TRBJ2-5
ASSLGSYGEETQY
>TRBV7-8|TRBJ2-5
ASRGQHQTNQETQY
>TRBV9|TRBJ1-5
ASSVGENQPQH
>TRBV27|TRBJ2-2
ASSPRQGFNGELF
>TRBV7-2|.
ASSQGTAYEQY
>TRBV4-1|TRBJ2-2
ASSQEWAVGGELF
>TRBV9|TRBJ2-7
ASSVALAGASYEQY
>TRBV6-1|TRBJ1-3
ASSEGVGTSGNTIY
>TRBV10-1|TRBJ1-4
ASSAGPNEKLF
>TRBV2|TRBJ2-5
ASRALQETQY
>TRBV15|TRBJ2-7
ATSRGSGTGGYEQY
>TRBV14|TRBJ2-1
ASSRSSQTYNEQF
>TRBV19|TRBJ2-7
ASSGLAGRKQY
>TRBV4-1|TRBJ2-4
ASSQGTSVAKNIQY
>TRBV4-1|TRBJ2-5
ASSQQLAGGQETQY
>TRBV5-1|TRBJ2-1
ASSRDLYNEQF
>TRBV4-3|TRBJ1-6
ASSQDVVGGLGSYNSPLH
>TRBV29-1|TRBJ2-3
SVEGQGFTDTQY
>TRBV7-2|TRBJ2-3
ASSLDLRNTDTQY
>TRBV20-1|TRBJ2-7
SATSRYEQY
>TRBV6-5|TRBJ1-1
ASSFWGKRNTEAF
>TRBV5-1|TRBJ2-5
ASSLQGWQETQY
>TRBV7-2|TRBJ2-7
ASSYWTSGIYEQY
>TRBV2|TRBJ2-1
ASSRDRGKQF
>TRBV21-1|TRBJ1-1
AKTGQGATMNTEAF
>TRBV10-3|TRBJ1-2
AISEQGAPPGYT
>TRBV27|TRBJ2-7
ASSLLAGTGEQY
>TRBV27|TRBJ2-7
ASTRYDRGLIDEQY
>TRBV9|TRBJ1-5
ASSVDGQQNQPQH
>TRBV5-1|TRBJ2-1
ASSYLAGGDNEQF
>TRBV9|TRBJ2-1
ASSAWDTQLDNEQF
>TRBV19|TRBJ2-7
ASTEPAQGPYLGGSTTPGQY
>TRBV9|TRBJ2-1
ASSVGGPYNEQF